The 4 T cell receptor beta chains below all came from one sample that was sequenced in a study of regulatory T cells in long-lasting Graves disease. The time point here: newly diagnosed GD, antithyroid drugs for less than 3 months. The TCR library was prepared using RNA isolated from PBMCs. The TCR beta library used iRepertoire HTBI primers with Arm-PCR amplification of CDR3. TCRdb re-called the multiplex PCR reads through MiXCR, storing one row per CDR3 protein. The table lists about 400,000 distinct CDR3 sequences, over 12% of them singletons. The same sample was also studied in work on T cells in Graves' hyperthyroidism and ophthalmopathy.

The sample in question was peripheral blood mononuclear cells (PBMCs), obtained at new diagnosis, from a patient treated with antithyroid drugs. The source of these receptors is a woman aged 40 to 50 with Graves disease.

The J gene is TRBJ2-1, the V gene TRBV19; TRBD1 aligns across 7 bases. From germline, CDR1 is LNHDA and CDR2 SQIVND (reference sequence). This CDR3 is 13 amino acids long. The V segment lost 6 bases and the J segment 10 bases; nucleotides outside the gene matches: 9. The CDR3 loop reads CASSQTRDSEQFF. The CDR3 nucleotides read TGTGCCAGTAGCCAGACCCGGGACAGCGAGCAGTTCTTC.

The V gene is TRBV4-3, the J gene TRBJ1-2, with 8 positions matching TRBD1. The germline V gene encodes CDR1 LGHNA and CDR2 YSLEER. This CDR3 is 15 amino acids long. The trim removed 0 bases at V and 7 bases at J, leaving 7 bases unmatched. The CDR3 loop reads CASSQDWQGAGGYTF. CDR3 nucleotides: TGCGCCAGCAGCCAAGATTGGCAGGGGGCAGGTGGCTACACCTTC.

J is TRBJ1-2 and V is TRBV27; 9 bases are a match to TRBD1. V was pared by 6 bases and J by 4 bases, with 3 bases of the junction left unmatched. This CDR3 is built from 13 residues. The germline V gene encodes CDR1 MNHEY and CDR2 SMNVEV (reference sequence). The CDR3 sequence: CASRGTGRYGYTF. Here the CDR3 DNA reads TGTGCCAGCAGGGGGACAGGGCGCTATGGCTACACCTTC.

The chain is built from TRBV30 and TRBJ2-7; D is possibly TRBD2 (6 bases). Germline V gives CDR1 GTSNPN, CDR2 SVGIG (reference sequence). This CDR3 region has 14 residues. With 1 base removed from V and 2 bases from J, the gap between germline ends came to 12 bases. The CDR3 spells CAWSGWRGPYEQYF. CDR3 nucleotide sequence: TGTGCCTGGAGTGGCTGGCGGGGCCCCTACGAGCAGTACTTC. Looking up the rest from reference TRBV30 and TRBJ2-7 gives the full variable domain: SQTIHQWPATLVQPVGSPLSLECTVEGTSNPNLYWYRQAAGRGLQLLFYSVGIGQISSEVPQNLSASRPQDRQFILSSKKLLLSDSGFYLCAWSGWRGPYEQYFGPGTRLTVT.